This T cell receptor (beta chain) originates from a study of blood T cells in healthy people across ages. Study results and limitations: Unsorted PBMCs ruled out conclusive naive versus antigen-experienced comparison. Comparison with aged donors showed that long-lived donors had more naive CD4+ cells and higher diversity.

PCR was performed a second time for about 7 to 11 cycles using a sample-barcoded 5' primer and a J-beta primer mix. TCRdb reprocessed the 5' RACE reads with MiXCR, giving one entry per CDR3 protein. Of more than 500,000 distinct CDR3 sequences in the sample, 25% to 30% were seen once. Comment on this clonotype: The antigen remains unidentified.

The TCR comes from a woman between 65 and 79 years old in good health. The sequenced material came from blood.

The CDR3 coding sequence is TGTGCCAGTAGTATATCCAGGGCGAACACTGAAGCTTTCTTT. Its translation is CASSISRANTEAFF. This chain connects TRBV19 to TRBJ1-1; TRBD1 might be the D (5 bases). Trimming stripped 2 bases from V and 1 base from J, with 8 bases between. The CDR3 consists of 14 residues. Per germline, CDR1 LNHDA and CDR2 SQIVND (reference sequence). Full variable domain (rest looked up from reference TRBV19 and TRBJ1-1): DGGITQSPKYLFRKEGQNVTLSCEQNLNHDAMYWYRQDPGQGLRLIYYSQIVNDFQKGDIAEGYSVSREKKESFPLTVTSAQKNPTAFYLCASSISRANTEAFFGQGTRLTVV.